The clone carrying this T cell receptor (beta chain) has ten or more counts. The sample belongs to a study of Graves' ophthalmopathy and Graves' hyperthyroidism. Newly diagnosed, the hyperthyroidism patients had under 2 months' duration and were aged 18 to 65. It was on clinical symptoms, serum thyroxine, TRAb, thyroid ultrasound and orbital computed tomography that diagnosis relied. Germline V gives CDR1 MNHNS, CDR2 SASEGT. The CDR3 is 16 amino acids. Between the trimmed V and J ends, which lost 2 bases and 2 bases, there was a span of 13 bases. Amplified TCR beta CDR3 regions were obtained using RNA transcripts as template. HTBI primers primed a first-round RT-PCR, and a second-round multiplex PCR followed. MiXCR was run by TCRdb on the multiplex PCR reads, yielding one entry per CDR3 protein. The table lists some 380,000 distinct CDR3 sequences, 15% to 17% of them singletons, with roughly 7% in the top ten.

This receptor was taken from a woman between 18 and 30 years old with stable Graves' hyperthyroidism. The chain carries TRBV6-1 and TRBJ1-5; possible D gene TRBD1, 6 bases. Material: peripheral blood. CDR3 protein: CASSERGAMGNQPQHF. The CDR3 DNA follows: TGTGCCAGCAGTGAAAGGGGGGCCATGGGCAATCAGCCCCAGCATTTT.